This TCR beta chain was profiled in a study of CD8+CD57+ T cells in acquired aplastic anemia. Turning to the study itself: The mean DNA yield obtained from sorted CD4+ and CD8+ cells came to 3.2 ug. Study-wide results and limits: The same twenty-nine CD8+ CDR3 sequences occurred in patients and in controls.

This clonotype appeared many times. Its antigen remains unidentified. The CDR3 is 15 amino acids. The germline gives CDR1 SGHDT, CDR2 YYEEEE. V was clipped by 0 bases and J by 6 bases; unmatched bases: 7. All sequencing subjects had displayed CD8+CD57+ cell expansion on flow cytometry. Genomic DNA acted as the template from which TCR beta VDJ combination and CDR3 sequence profiling were carried out. TCRdb reprocessed the reads with MiXCR, giving one entry per CDR3 protein. The data show 90,000 to 150,000 distinct CDR3 sequences, 50% to 70% seen once. The sequenced material came from sorted CD4+, CD8+, or CD8+CD57+ T cells (not recorded which) from PBMCs. The sequence was collected from a human donor with aplastic anemia. The J gene is TRBJ1-2, the V gene TRBV5-6, with TRBD1 matching over 8 bases. CDR3 region: CASSLVPRGLHGYTF. The CDR3 DNA sequence: TGTGCCAGCAGCTTGGTTCCCAGGGGGCTCCATGGCTACACCTTC.